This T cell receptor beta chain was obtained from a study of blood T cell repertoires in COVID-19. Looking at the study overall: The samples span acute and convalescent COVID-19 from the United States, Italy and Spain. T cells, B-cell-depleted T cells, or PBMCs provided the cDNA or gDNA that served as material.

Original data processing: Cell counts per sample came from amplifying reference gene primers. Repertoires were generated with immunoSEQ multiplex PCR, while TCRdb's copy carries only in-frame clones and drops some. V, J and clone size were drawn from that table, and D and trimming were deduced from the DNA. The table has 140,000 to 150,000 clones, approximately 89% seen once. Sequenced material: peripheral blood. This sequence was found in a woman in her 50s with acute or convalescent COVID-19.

CDR3 sequence: CASSPTRSGETQYF. In DNA, the CDR3 is TGTGCCAGCTCACCAACCAGGAGCGGAGAGACCCAGTACTTC. The chain couples TRBV18 to TRBJ2-5; D perhaps matches TRBD2 (5 bases). CDR3 length: 14 amino acids. Deletions cut 2 bases from V and 4 bases from J, with 11 bases between. Germline V CDR1 and CDR2: KGHSH, LQKENI.